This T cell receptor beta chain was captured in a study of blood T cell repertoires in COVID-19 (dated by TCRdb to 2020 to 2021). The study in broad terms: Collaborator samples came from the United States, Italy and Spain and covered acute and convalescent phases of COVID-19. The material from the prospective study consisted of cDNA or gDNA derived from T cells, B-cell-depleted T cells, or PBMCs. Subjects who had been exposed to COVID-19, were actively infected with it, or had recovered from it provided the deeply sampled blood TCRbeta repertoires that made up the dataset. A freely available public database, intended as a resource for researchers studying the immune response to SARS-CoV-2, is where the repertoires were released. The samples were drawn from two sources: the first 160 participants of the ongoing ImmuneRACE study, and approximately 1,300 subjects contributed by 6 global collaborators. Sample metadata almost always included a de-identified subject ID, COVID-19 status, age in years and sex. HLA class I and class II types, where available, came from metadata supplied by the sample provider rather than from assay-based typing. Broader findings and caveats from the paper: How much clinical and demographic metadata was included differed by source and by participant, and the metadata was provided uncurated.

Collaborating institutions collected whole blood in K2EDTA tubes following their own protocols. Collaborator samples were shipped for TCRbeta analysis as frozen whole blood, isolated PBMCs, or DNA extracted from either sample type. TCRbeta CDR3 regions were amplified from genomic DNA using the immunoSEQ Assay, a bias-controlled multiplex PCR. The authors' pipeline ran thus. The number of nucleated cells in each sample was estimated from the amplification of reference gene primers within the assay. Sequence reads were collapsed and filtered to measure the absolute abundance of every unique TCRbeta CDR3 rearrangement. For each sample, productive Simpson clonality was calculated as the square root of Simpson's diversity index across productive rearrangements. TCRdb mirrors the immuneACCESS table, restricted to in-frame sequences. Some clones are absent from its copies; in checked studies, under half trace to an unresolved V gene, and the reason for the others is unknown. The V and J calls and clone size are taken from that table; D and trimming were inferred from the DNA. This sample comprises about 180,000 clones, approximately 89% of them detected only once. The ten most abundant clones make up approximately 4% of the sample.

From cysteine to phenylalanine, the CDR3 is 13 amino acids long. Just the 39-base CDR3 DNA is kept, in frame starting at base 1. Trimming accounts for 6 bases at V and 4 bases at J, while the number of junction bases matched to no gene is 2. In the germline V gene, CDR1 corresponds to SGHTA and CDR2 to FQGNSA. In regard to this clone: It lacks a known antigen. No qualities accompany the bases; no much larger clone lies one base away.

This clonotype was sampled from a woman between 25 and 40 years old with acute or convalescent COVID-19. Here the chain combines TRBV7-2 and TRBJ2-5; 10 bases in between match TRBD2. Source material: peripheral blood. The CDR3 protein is CASSRTSGETQYF. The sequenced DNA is TGTGCCAGCAGTCGGACTAGCGGAGAGACCCAGTACTTC. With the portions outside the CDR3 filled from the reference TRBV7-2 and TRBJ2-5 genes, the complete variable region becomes GAGVSQSPSNKVTEKGKDVELRCDPISGHTALYWYRQSLGQGLEFLIYFQGNSAPDKSGLPSDRFSAERTGGSVSTLTIQRTQQEDSAVYLCASSRTSGETQYFGPGTRLLVL.